A selection of T cell receptor beta chains follows, all from one sample in a study of blood T cell repertoires in COVID-19. Only in-frame clones appear in the TCRdb table, and some are missing; sequencing was by immunoSEQ multiplex PCR. The sample shows approximately 260,000 clones, about 85% of them seen only once. Input material: peripheral blood. The origin of the receptors is a young man with active or convalescent COVID-19. Each CDR3 is given with its conserved first and last residue. D genes are given only for firm matches. Clone sizes are given selectively: once, few, many, or a class where the clone is expanded.

J,D,size,V,DNA,CDR3
TRBJ2-3,TRBD2,NA,TRBV28,TGTGCCAGCATCGGACTAGCGGGTCTCACAGATACGCAGTATTTT,CASIGLAGLTDTQYF
TRBJ1-6,NA,NA,TRBV4-3,TGCGCCAGCAGCCAAGAAAGGGTGGGGGCCCGTATAGAATCACCCCTCCACTTT,CASSQERVGARIESPLHF
TRBJ2-6,NA,NA,TRBV13,TGTGCCAGCAGCCTGGCCGGGGCTGGGGCCAACGTCCTGACTTTC,CASSLAGAGANVLTF
TRBJ2-7,TRBD2,NA,TRBV3-1/TRBV3-2,TGTGCCAGCAGCCTCGGCCTAGCGGGATCCTACGAGCAGTACTTC,CASSLGLAGSYEQYF
TRBJ1-6,NA,NA,TRBV28,TGTGCCAGCAGTGCAGAAAACCCATTCACCCTCCACTTT,CASSAENPFTLHF
TRBJ2-7,NA,NA,TRBV3-1/TRBV3-2,TGTGCCAGCAGCCAAGAAAGGCGGTTCTACGAGCAGTACTTC,CASSQERRFYEQYF
TRBJ1-2,NA,once,TRBV24-1,TGTGCCACCAGTGATTTGGTGGAGGGCTACACCTTC,CATSDLVEGYTF
TRBJ1-5,NA,NA,TRBV19,TGTGCCAGTAGTATTGAACCTCGAGATCAGCCCCAGCATTTT,CASSIEPRDQPQHF
TRBJ1-1,NA,NA,TRBV9,TGTGCCAGCAGCTCCCCGAGTGGGGAGGCTTTCTTT,CASSSPSGEAFF
TRBJ2-3,NA,NA,TRBV5-4,TGTGCCAGCAGCTTACGGACAGAAGCTAGCACAGATACGCAGTATTTT,CASSLRTEASTDTQYF
TRBJ2-7,NA,NA,TRBV9,TGTGCCAGCAGCGTAGGAGGGCGGGCCCTCTCCTACGAGCAGTACTTC,CASSVGGRALSYEQYF
TRBJ2-1,TRBD2,NA,TRBV5-1,TGCGCCAGCAGCTTGGTTAGCGGGAATGAGAATGAGCAGTTCTTC,CASSLVSGNENEQFF
TRBJ1-3,NA,NA,TRBV5-3,TGTGCCAGAGACGGAGGGGCCTGCTCTGGAAACACCATATATTTT,CARDGGACSGNTIYF
TRBJ2-6,NA,NA,TRBV7-3,TGTGCCAGCAGCTTAATGCGGATCTCTGGGGCCAACGTCCTGACTTTC,CASSLMRISGANVLTF
TRBJ1-2,TRBD1,NA,TRBV28,TGTGCCAGCAGTTTACTACAGGGGGCGCAATTTAATGGCTACACCTTC,CASSLLQGAQFNGYTF
TRBJ1-5,TRBD1,NA,TRBV2,TGTGCCAGTAAGCGACAGGGGAGTTGGAATCAGCCCCAGCATTTT,CASKRQGSWNQPQHF
TRBJ2-7,TRBD2,few,TRBV6-5,TGTGCCACTCGGAGGGTCTTAGCGGGAGAGTACGAGCAGTACTTC,CATRRVLAGEYEQYF
TRBJ1-5,TRBD1,NA,TRBV19,TGTGCCAGTAGTATCGAGGACAGGGGATATCAGCCCCAGCATTTT,CASSIEDRGYQPQHF
TRBJ2-2,TRBD2,NA,TRBV3-1/TRBV3-2,TGTGCCAGCAGCGTAGGACTAGCGGGAGCGAACACCGGGGAGCTGTTTTTT,CASSVGLAGANTGELFF
TRBJ1-5,NA,NA,TRBV29-1,TGCAGCGTCTCCAGGGGCATAGATCAGCCCCAGCATTTT,CSVSRGIDQPQHF
TRBJ2-2,TRBD1,NA,TRBV6-1,TGTGCCAGCAGTGAATTTAGGACAGGGAACACCGGGGAGCTGTTTTTT,CASSEFRTGNTGELFF
TRBJ2-2,NA,NA,TRBV7-6,TGTGCCAGCAGCTTAGCGGGAGGCACCGGGGAGCTGTTTTTT,CASSLAGGTGELFF
TRBJ2-1,TRBD2,NA,TRBV28,TGTGCCAGCAGTTTATTTGGGGCGGGGGGACACCGATCCTACAATGAGCAGTTCTTC,CASSLFGAGGHRSYNEQFF